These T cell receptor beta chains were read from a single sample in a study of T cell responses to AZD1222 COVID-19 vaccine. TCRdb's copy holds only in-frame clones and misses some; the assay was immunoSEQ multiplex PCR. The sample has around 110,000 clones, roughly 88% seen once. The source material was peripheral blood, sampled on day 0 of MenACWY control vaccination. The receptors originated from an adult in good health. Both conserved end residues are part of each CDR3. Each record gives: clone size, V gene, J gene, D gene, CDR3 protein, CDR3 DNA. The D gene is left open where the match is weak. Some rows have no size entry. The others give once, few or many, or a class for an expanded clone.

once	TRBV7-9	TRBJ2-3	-	CASSYPGGTDTQYF	TGTGCCAGCAGCTACCCGGGGGGCACAGATACGCAGTATTTT
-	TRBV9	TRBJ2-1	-	CASPAGGRCDEQFF	TGTGCCAGCCCGGCAGGGGGGAGGTGCGATGAGCAGTTCTTC
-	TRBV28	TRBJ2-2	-	CASRKDLQITGELFF	TGTGCCAGCAGAAAGGACCTACAGATCACCGGGGAGCTGTTTTTT
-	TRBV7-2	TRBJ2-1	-	CASSLGGGARNEQFF	TGTGCCAGCAGCTTAGGTGGGGGGGCGCGAAATGAGCAGTTCTTC
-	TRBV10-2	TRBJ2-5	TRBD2	CASSVSGGALETQYF	TGCGCCAGCAGTGTCAGCGGGGGGGCCCTAGAGACCCAGTACTTC
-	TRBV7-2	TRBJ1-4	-	CASSLVGGVNEKLFF	TGTGCCAGCAGCTTAGTAGGGGGTGTAAATGAAAAACTGTTTTTT
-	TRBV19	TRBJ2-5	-	CASSTSRGGETQYF	TGTGCCAGTAGCACGTCCAGGGGGGGAGAGACCCAGTACTTC
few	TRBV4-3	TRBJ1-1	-	CASSQEVGRLPEAFF	TGCGCCAGCAGCCAAGAAGTCGGCAGGCTCCCTGAAGCTTTCTTT
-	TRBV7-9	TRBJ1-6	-	CASSAPRGHNSPLHF	TGTGCCAGCAGCGCGCCTCGGGGTCATAATTCACCCCTCCACTTT
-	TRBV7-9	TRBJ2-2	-	CASSLAKANTGELFF	TGTGCCAGCAGCTTAGCGAAGGCGAACACCGGGGAGCTGTTTTTT
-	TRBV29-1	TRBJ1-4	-	CSVGPINEKLFF	TGCAGCGTTGGCCCGATTAATGAAAAACTGTTTTTT
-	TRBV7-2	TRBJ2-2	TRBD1	CASSLQGINTGELFF	TGTGCCAGCAGTCTACAGGGGATTAACACCGGGGAGCTGTTTTTT
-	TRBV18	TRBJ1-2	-	CASSPGAANYGYTF	TGTGCCAGCTCACCAGGGGCCGCGAACTATGGCTACACCTTC
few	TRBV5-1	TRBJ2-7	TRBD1	CASSGWRQGDPSSYEQYF	TGCGCCAGCAGCGGTTGGAGACAGGGGGATCCAAGCTCCTACGAGCAGTACTTC
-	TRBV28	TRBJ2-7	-	CASSPAGLSSYEQYF	TGTGCCAGCAGTCCCGCGGGCCTAAGCTCCTACGAGCAGTACTTC
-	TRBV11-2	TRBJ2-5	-	CASSLGFETQYF	TGTGCCAGCAGCTTAGGGTTTGAGACCCAGTACTTC
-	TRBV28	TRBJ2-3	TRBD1	CATKGTGGTFVLNTQYF	TGTGCCACCAAAGGGACAGGGGGCACTTTTGTACTGAATACGCAGTATTTT
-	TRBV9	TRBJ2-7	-	CASSVEGTGSSYEQYF	TGTGCCAGCAGCGTAGAAGGAACAGGCTCTTCCTACGAGCAGTACTTC
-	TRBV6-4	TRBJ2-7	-	CASRPRTRNFYEQYF	TGTGCCAGCAGACCACGGACACGAAATTTCTACGAGCAGTACTTC
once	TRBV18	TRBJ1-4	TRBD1	CASSPWTGTEEKLFF	TGTGCCAGCTCACCCTGGACAGGGACTGAGGAAAAACTGTTTTTT
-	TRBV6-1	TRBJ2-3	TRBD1	CASSVNRGPEVADTQYF	TGTGCCAGCAGTGTAAATAGGGGGCCTGAGGTGGCAGATACGCAGTATTTT
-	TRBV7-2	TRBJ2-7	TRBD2	CASSLDTATSGGSYEQYF	TGTGCCAGCAGCTTAGACACCGCGACTAGCGGGGGCTCCTACGAGCAGTACTTC
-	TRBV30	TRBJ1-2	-	CAWSPDWGWQYGYTF	TGTGCCTGGAGCCCTGACTGGGGCTGGCAGTATGGCTACACCTTC
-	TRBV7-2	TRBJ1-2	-	CASSLGTLGRYGYTF	TGTGCCAGCAGCTTAGGAACGCTAGGGCGCTATGGCTACACCTTC
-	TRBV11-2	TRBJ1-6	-	CASSLGADRFSPLHF	TGTGCCAGCAGCTTAGGGGCCGACAGGTTTTCACCCCTCCACTTT
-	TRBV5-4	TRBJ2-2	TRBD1	CASSSDGTGRVAGELFF	TGTGCCAGCAGCTCGGACGGGACAGGCCGTGTGGCCGGGGAGCTGTTTTTT
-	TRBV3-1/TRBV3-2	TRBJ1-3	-	CASSRERNTIYF	TGTGCCAGCAGCCGGGAGCGAAACACCATATATTTT